These 7 T cell receptor beta chains came from one sample sequenced in a study of shared clonotypes between healthy human individuals. Some clones are missing from TCRdb's copy, which holds only in-frame ones; the method was immunoSEQ multiplex PCR. This table holds 2.3 million or so clones, approximately 95% found once. Sequencing was performed on naive CD4+ T cells from PBMCs. Subset here: CD45RA+ positively selected. These receptors were collected from a man aged 18 to 29 in good health. Some clones in this sample may be carry-over from other donors' samples.

The genes are TRBV5-4 and TRBJ2-1; 9 bases line up with TRBD2. The junction had 1 base not matched to a gene; V was cut back by 0 bases and J by 3 bases. Per the germline V gene, CDR1 is SGHNT and CDR2 is YYREEE (reference sequence). This CDR3 is 15 amino acids long. The chain's CDR3 is CASSLVSGSYNEQFF. The CDR3 DNA sequence: TGTGCCAGCAGCTTGGTTAGCGGGAGCTACAATGAGCAGTTCTTC.

The chain joins TRBV2 to TRBJ1-2; D ambiguous. The germline V gene has CDR1 SNHLY and CDR2 FYNNEI. The ends were cut back, 1 base at V and 3 bases at J, with 6 bases in the middle. The CDR3 extends over 13 amino acids. CDR3 sequence reads: CASSEGADYGYTF. The CDR3 DNA is TGTGCCAGCAGTGAAGGGGCGGACTATGGCTACACCTTC.

This chain joins TRBV7-2 and TRBJ2-2, with D possibly matching TRBD1 (6 bases). CDR3 size: 15 residues. Trimming took 6 bases from V and 0 from J, leaving 11 bases between them. The germline V gene encodes CDR1 SGHTA and CDR2 FQGNSA. CDR3 bases: TGTGCCAGCAGGATGGACAGAGCGAACACCGGGGAGCTGTTTTTT. Its protein is CASRMDRANTGELFF.

Concerning this clone itself: The same CDR3 also results from other DNA sequences found in this sample. The V and J genes are TRBV20-1 and TRBJ1-1; TRBD1 might be the D (5 bases). This CDR3 contains 11 residues. CDR1 is DFQATT, CDR2 SNEGSKA, per germline (reference sequence). The CDR3 reads CSAGRGEEAFF. CDR3 nucleotides: TGCAGCGCGGGGCGGGGGGAGGAAGCTTTCTTT.

The CDR3, as DNA: TGCGCCAGCAGCTTGATCACGGCACAGAAAGAGACCCAGTACTTC. Residues: CASSLITAQKETQYF. The V gene is TRBV5-1, the J gene TRBJ2-5; D remains ambiguous. CDR1 and CDR2 (germline): SGHRS, YFSETQ. V was pared by 1 base and J by 3 bases, with 13 bases between. There are 15 residues in the CDR3.

CDR3 nucleotide sequence: TGTGCCAGCAGCTTACTCCAGGGTGAAAAACTGTTTTTT. Amino acid sequence: CASSLLQGEKLFF. V and J are TRBV7-9 and TRBJ1-4; TRBD1 is a possible D gene (5 bases). V dropped 2 bases and J dropped 7 bases, with 8 bases sitting between them. CDR1 and CDR2 (germline): SEHNR, FQNEAQ (reference sequence). This CDR3 contains 13 residues.

This chain uses TRBV10-1 with TRBJ2-3; 8 bases are shared with TRBD1. V lost 7 bases, J lost 9 bases, and 9 bases stayed unmatched. The CDR3 length is 13 residues. Germline V gene data show CDR1 as WNHNN and CDR2 as SYGVQD (reference sequence). The CDR3, as DNA: TGCGCCAGCACTGGGACTCGACAGGGGACGCAGTATTTT. This translates into CASTGTRQGTQYF.